This T cell receptor (beta chain) is from a study of beta chain features in type 1 diabetes. Expressed TCRB transcripts were sequenced because the entire RNA isolate underwent reverse transcription. Here immunoSEQ multiplex PCR was the method, and the copy in TCRdb shows in-frame clones only, minus some. The repertoire holds about 390,000 clones, with over 9% as singletons. To note about this clone: Its cognate antigen is unknown.

Study-wide points: For patients and controls alike, PCR might favor shorter templates to the same degree. Type 1 diabetes patients had TCRB CDR3s that were shorter (moderately but significantly so) in all four CD4+ subsets. Cells that show high TCR expression could be over-represented by cDNA sequencing.

What was sequenced was central memory CD4+ T cells from blood. This receptor was identified in a man aged 30 to 45 with type 1 diabetes.

The DNA of the CDR3 is TGTGCCAGCAGTGAAGGGGGCCGATACGAGCAGTACTTC. Translation: CASSEGGRYEQYF. V is TRBV6-1 and J is TRBJ2-7, with D maybe TRBD1 (5 bases). V dropped 1 base and J dropped 4 bases, with 8 bases sitting between them. Per the germline V gene, CDR1 is MNHNS and CDR2 is SASEGT. This CDR3 is built from 13 residues.